The rows below give T cell receptor beta chains drawn from one sample of a study of beta chain features in type 1 diabetes. Measured with immunoSEQ multiplex PCR; TCRdb has only the in-frame clones, and not every one. Here the sample spans under 250,000 clones, around 9.9% being singletons. Material for sequencing was central memory CD4+ T cells from blood. Every receptor here comes from a man aged 18 to 29 in good health. The CDR3 runs from the conserved cysteine through the conserved F or W. The D gene is left open where the match is weak. Clone size appears in some rows only: once, few, many, or a class for an expanded clone.

>TRBV7-8|16|TRBJ1-1|few|-
TGTGCCAGCAGCCGACGTCCCGGGACAACGAACACTGAAGCTTTCTTT
CASSRRPGTTNTEAFF
>TRBV18|17|TRBJ2-3|-|TRBD2
TGTGCCAGCTCACTGGGACTAGCGGGCGCAGGCACAGATACGCAGTATTTT
CASSLGLAGAGTDTQYF
>TRBV7-8|16|TRBJ2-5|few|TRBD2
TGTGCCAGCAGAAAAAGAAGGCTAGCGGACCAAGAGACCCAGTACTTC
CASRKRRLADQETQYF
>TRBV30|16|TRBJ2-7|-|-
TGTGCCTGGATTCGAAGGACAGGGCTAGCGGGAAGCGAGCAGTACTTC
CAWIRRTGLAGSEQYF
>TRBV6-6|14|TRBJ2-3|-|-
TGTGCCAGCAGTTACGGGCAGAGCACAGATACGCAGTATTTT
CASSYGQSTDTQYF
>TRBV7-2|18|TRBJ2-2|few|-
TGTGCCAGCAGCTTTCGGACAGTCGGTGGTCCGAACACCGGGGAGCTGTTTTTT
CASSFRTVGGPNTGELFF
>TRBV15|17|TRBJ2-6|few|-
TGTGCCACCAGCCCCCGTGGGGGGAGGTCTGGGGCCAACGTCCTGACTTTC
CATSPRGGRSGANVLTF
>TRBV6-6|16|TRBJ2-3|many|TRBD2
TGTGCCAGCACCACCAATCCTACTAGCGGTGGGAATACGCAGTATTTT
CASTTNPTSGGNTQYF
>TRBV9|15|TRBJ1-2|-|-
TGTGCCAGCAGCCCCCCGGGCAGGGCTAACTATGGCTACACCTTC
CASSPPGRANYGYTF
>TRBV27|12|TRBJ2-5|-|-
TGTGCCAGCAGCCGAAGCCAAGAGACCCAGTACTTC
CASSRSQETQYF
>TRBV11-2|13|TRBJ2-2|-|-
TGTGCCAGCAGCTTACTAGGGACCGGGGAGCTGTTTTTT
CASSLLGTGELFF
>TRBV4-3|17|TRBJ2-2|few|-
TGCGCCAGCAGCCAAGTGATAGGGCGTCAATCCGCCGGGGAGCTGTTTTTT
CASSQVIGRQSAGELFF
>TRBV19|15|TRBJ2-1|many|-
TGTGCCAGTAGTATATTACACAACTCCTACAATGAGCAGTTCTTC
CASSILHNSYNEQFF
>TRBV6-5|14|TRBJ1-1|-|-
TGTGCCAGCAAGGAAGGAACAGCGAACACTGAAGCTTTCTTT
CASKEGTANTEAFF
>TRBV7-9|11|TRBJ2-7|many|-
TGTGCCAGCAGCCGCTCCTACGAGCAGTACTTC
CASSRSYEQYF